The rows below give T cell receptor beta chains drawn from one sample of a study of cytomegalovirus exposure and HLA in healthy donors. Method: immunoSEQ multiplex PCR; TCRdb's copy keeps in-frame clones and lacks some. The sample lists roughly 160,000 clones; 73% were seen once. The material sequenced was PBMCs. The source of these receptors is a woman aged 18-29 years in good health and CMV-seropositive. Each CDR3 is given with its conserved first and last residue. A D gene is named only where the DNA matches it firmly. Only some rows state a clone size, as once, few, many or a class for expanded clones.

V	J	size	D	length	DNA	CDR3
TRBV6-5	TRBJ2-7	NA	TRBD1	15	TGTGCCAGCAGTTACTCTTGGACAGGGTTTTACGAGCAGTACTTC	CASSYSWTGFYEQYF
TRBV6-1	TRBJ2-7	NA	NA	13	TGTGCCAGCAGTGAAACAGGGCACTACGAGCAGTACTTC	CASSETGHYEQYF
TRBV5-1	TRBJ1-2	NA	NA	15	TGCGCCAGCAGCTTGGCGTTTAGGGAGGGATATGGCTACACCTTC	CASSLAFREGYGYTF
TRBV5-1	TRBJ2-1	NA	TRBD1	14	TGCGCCAGCAGCTTGGACAGGGGATTCAATGAGCAGTTCTTC	CASSLDRGFNEQFF
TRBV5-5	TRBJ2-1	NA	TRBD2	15	TGTGCCAGCAGCGCCGGGACTAGCACTTACAATGAGCAGTTCTTC	CASSAGTSTYNEQFF
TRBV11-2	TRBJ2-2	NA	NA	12	TGTGCCAGCAGCTTCCGGGCCGGGGAGCTGTTTTTT	CASSFRAGELFF
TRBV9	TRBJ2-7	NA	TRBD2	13	TGTGCCAGCAGCGCGGGGGGGGTCGACGAGCAGTACTTC	CASSAGGVDEQYF
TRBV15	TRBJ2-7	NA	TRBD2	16	TGTGCCACCAGCAGAGATTCACTAGCGGCCACCTACGAGCAGTACTTC	CATSRDSLAATYEQYF
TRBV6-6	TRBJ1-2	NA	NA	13	TGTGCCACCCGGGGTTTTTCTGACTATGGCTACACCTTC	CATRGFSDYGYTF
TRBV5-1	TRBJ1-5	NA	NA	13	TGCGCCAGCAGCCTCGACAGAAATCAGCCCCAGCATTTT	CASSLDRNQPQHF
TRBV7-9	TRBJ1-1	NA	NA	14	TGTGCCAGCAGCTTAGTCGGGTTTGGCACTGAAGCTTTCTTT	CASSLVGFGTEAFF
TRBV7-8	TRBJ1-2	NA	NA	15	TGTGCCAGCAGCTTAGAGGTAGCGCCGAACTATGGCTACACCTTC	CASSLEVAPNYGYTF
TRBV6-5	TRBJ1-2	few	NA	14	TGTGCCAGCAGTGAGGGGGTCGGGGACTATGGCTACACCTTC	CASSEGVGDYGYTF
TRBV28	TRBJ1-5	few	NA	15	TGTGCCAGCAGTTCCAGGGTTCCCGTTTATCAGCCCCAGCATTTT	CASSSRVPVYQPQHF
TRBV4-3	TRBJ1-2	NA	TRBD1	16	TGCGCCAGCAGCCAATGGGTGGACAGGGAAATCTATGGCTACACCTTC	CASSQWVDREIYGYTF
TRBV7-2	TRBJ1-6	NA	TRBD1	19	TGTGCCAGCAGCCACCGATTGGGATGGGACAGCTCCTATAATTCACCCCTCCACTTT	CASSHRLGWDSSYNSPLHF
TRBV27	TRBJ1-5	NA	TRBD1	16	TGTGCCAGCAGTCCGGACAGGACGAACGGCAATCAGCCCCAGCATTTT	CASSPDRTNGNQPQHF
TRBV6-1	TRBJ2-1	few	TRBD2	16	TGTGCCAGCAGTGAGGGTCGGGGGGGCGCGATAAATGAGCAGTTCTTC	CASSEGRGGAINEQFF
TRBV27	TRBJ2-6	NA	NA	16	TGTGCCAGCAGTTTATTTCCCAGCTCTGGGGCCAACGTCCTGACTTTC	CASSLFPSSGANVLTF
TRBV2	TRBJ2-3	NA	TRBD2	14	TGTGCCAGCCTAGCGGGGGAGAGCACAGATACGCAGTATTTT	CASLAGESTDTQYF
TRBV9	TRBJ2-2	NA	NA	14	TGTGCCAGCTCACAGGGAATGAACACCGGGGAGCTGTTTTTT	CASSQGMNTGELFF
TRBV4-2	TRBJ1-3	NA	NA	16	TGTGCCAGCAGCCAAGATTGGTCAGGGCCTGGAAACACCATATATTTT	CASSQDWSGPGNTIYF
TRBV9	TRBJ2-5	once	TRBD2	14	TGTGCCAGCAGCGTACGGGGGGGGCGGGAGACCCAGTACTTC	CASSVRGGRETQYF
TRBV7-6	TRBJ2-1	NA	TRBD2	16	TGTGCCAGCAGCTTATTAGCGGGGGGCTCTTACAATGAGCAGTTCTTC	CASSLLAGGSYNEQFF
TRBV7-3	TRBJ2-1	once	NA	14	TGTGCCAGCAGCTCCCAAGACAGCCACAATGAGCAGTTCTTC	CASSSQDSHNEQFF
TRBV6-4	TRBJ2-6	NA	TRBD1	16	TGTGCCAGCAGTGGGACAGGGGGCTCTGGGGCCAACGTCCTGACTTTC	CASSGTGGSGANVLTF
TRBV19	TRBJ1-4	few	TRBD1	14	TGTGCCAGTAGTACCGGGACAGGGCTTGAAAAACTGTTTTTT	CASSTGTGLEKLFF
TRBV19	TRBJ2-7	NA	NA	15	TGTGCCAGTAGTATGTTTGGAGAGGGGGTTTACGAGCAGTACTTC	CASSMFGEGVYEQYF
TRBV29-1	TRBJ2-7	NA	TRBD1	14	TGCAGCGTCACCGGGACAGGGGGATCGGGCGAGCAGTACTTC	CSVTGTGGSGEQYF
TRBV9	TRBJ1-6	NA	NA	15	TGTGCCAGCAGCGTAGGGTCAGGGTGGTTATCACCCCTCCACTTT	CASSVGSGWLSPLHF
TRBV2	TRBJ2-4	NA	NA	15	TGTGCCAGCAGGAGACAGGAATGGTTGGCGAACATTCAGTACTTC	CASRRQEWLANIQYF
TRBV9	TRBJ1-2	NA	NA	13	TGTGCCAGCAGCGTGGACTCCCGGTATGGCTACACCTTC	CASSVDSRYGYTF
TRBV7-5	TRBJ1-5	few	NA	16	TGTGCCAGTACAGAAGAGAGACAGGTTCCTGATCAGCCCCAGCATTTT	CASTEERQVPDQPQHF
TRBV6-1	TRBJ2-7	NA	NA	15	TGTGCCAGCAGCGATATTAGGAGTTTACGCTACGAGCAGTACTTC	CASSDIRSLRYEQYF
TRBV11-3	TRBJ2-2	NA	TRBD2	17	TGTGCCAGCAGCTCCAGAAGTAGCGGGGCGGGCACCGGGGAGCTGTTTTTT	CASSSRSSGAGTGELFF
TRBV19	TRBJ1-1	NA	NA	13	TGTGCCAGTGGGAGGACGGGGAACACTGAAGCTTTCTTT	CASGRTGNTEAFF